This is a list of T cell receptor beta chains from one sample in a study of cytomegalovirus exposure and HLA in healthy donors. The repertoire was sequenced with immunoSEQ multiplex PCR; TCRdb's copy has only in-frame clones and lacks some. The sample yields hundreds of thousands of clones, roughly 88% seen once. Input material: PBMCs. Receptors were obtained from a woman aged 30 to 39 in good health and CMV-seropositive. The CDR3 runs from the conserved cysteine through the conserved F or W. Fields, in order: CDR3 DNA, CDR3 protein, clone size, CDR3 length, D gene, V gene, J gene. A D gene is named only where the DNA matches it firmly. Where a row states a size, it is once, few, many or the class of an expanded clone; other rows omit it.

CDR3 DNA: TGTGCCAGCAGTTTATCACCAGGGACCGAGCAGTACTTC
CDR3 protein: CASSLSPGTEQYF
clone size: NA
CDR3 length: 13
D gene: NA
V gene: TRBV27
J gene: TRBJ2-7

CDR3 DNA: TGTGCCAGCAGCTTAGATGGTTATGGTCAGCCCCAGCATTTT
CDR3 protein: CASSLDGYGQPQHF
clone size: NA
CDR3 length: 14
D gene: NA
V gene: TRBV7-9
J gene: TRBJ1-5

CDR3 DNA: TGCAGCGTTGCTGACAGGCACGATGGCTACACCTTC
CDR3 protein: CSVADRHDGYTF
clone size: few
CDR3 length: 12
D gene: NA
V gene: TRBV29-1
J gene: TRBJ1-2

CDR3 DNA: TGTGCCAGCAGTTACAGGGAAAACATTGAAGCTTTCTTT
CDR3 protein: CASSYRENIEAFF
clone size: NA
CDR3 length: 13
D gene: NA
V gene: TRBV6-5
J gene: TRBJ1-1

CDR3 DNA: TGTGCCAGCACGGCTAGCGGATCCTACGAGCAGTACTTC
CDR3 protein: CASTASGSYEQYF
clone size: once
CDR3 length: 13
D gene: TRBD2
V gene: TRBV27
J gene: TRBJ2-7

CDR3 DNA: TGTGCCAGCAGCGCGACAGGGGGAACCTACGAGCAGTACTTC
CDR3 protein: CASSATGGTYEQYF
clone size: large
CDR3 length: 14
D gene: TRBD1
V gene: TRBV9
J gene: TRBJ2-7

CDR3 DNA: TGTGCCCACAGTAACGGCGGTCAGCCCCAGCATTTT
CDR3 protein: CAHSNGGQPQHF
clone size: NA
CDR3 length: 12
D gene: NA
V gene: TRBV7-3
J gene: TRBJ1-5

CDR3 DNA: TGTGCCAGCAGATACTCCGGGACAGGAATTTACGAGCAGTACTTC
CDR3 protein: CASRYSGTGIYEQYF
clone size: NA
CDR3 length: 15
D gene: TRBD1
V gene: TRBV27
J gene: TRBJ2-7

CDR3 DNA: TGCAGCGCGGGGGGGACTCAGCCCCAGCATTTT
CDR3 protein: CSAGGTQPQHF
clone size: NA
CDR3 length: 11
D gene: NA
V gene: TRBV29-1
J gene: TRBJ1-5

CDR3 DNA: TGCGCCAGCAGCTTTGACGGGAGCTATGGCTACACCTTC
CDR3 protein: CASSFDGSYGYTF
clone size: NA
CDR3 length: 13
D gene: NA
V gene: TRBV5-1
J gene: TRBJ1-2

CDR3 DNA: TGTGCCAGCAGCGCGGGGGCTAGCGGGAAGTATGAGCAGTTCTTC
CDR3 protein: CASSAGASGKYEQFF
clone size: NA
CDR3 length: 15
D gene: TRBD2
V gene: TRBV9
J gene: TRBJ2-1

CDR3 DNA: TGTGCCATCAGTGCTTTATCGCACGAGCAGTACTTC
CDR3 protein: CAISALSHEQYF
clone size: NA
CDR3 length: 12
D gene: NA
V gene: TRBV10-3
J gene: TRBJ2-7

CDR3 DNA: TGCGCCAGCAGCCAAGGTGGACAGGGCGCGAACACCGGGGAGCTGTTTTTT
CDR3 protein: CASSQGGQGANTGELFF
clone size: NA
CDR3 length: 17
D gene: TRBD1
V gene: TRBV4-1
J gene: TRBJ2-2

CDR3 DNA: TGTGCCAGCAGCTTAAGCCGGAACAGGAAGGGGGATACGCAGTATTTT
CDR3 protein: CASSLSRNRKGDTQYF
clone size: NA
CDR3 length: 16
D gene: NA
V gene: TRBV13
J gene: TRBJ2-3

CDR3 DNA: TGTGCCTGGAGTGTACGGCGGACAACCTCAACTACACGGGGCTACACCTTC
CDR3 protein: CAWSVRRTTSTTRGYTF
clone size: NA
CDR3 length: 17
D gene: NA
V gene: TRBV30
J gene: TRBJ1-2

CDR3 DNA: TGTGCCAGCAGTTCCCTACTCCCCTATGGCTACACCTTC
CDR3 protein: CASSSLLPYGYTF
clone size: NA
CDR3 length: 13
D gene: NA
V gene: TRBV27
J gene: TRBJ1-2

CDR3 DNA: TGTGCCAGCAGGCCCCGGGACATAACTGAAGCTTTCTTT
CDR3 protein: CASRPRDITEAFF
clone size: few
CDR3 length: 13
D gene: NA
V gene: TRBV6-6
J gene: TRBJ1-1

CDR3 DNA: TGTGCCAGCAGCTTAGGGGGGGACAATCAGCCCCAGCATTTT
CDR3 protein: CASSLGGDNQPQHF
clone size: NA
CDR3 length: 14
D gene: NA
V gene: TRBV13
J gene: TRBJ1-5

CDR3 DNA: TGTGCCAGCAGTTTAGAGGATATGGGACAGGGGGCGCGGGCCAGCACAGATACGCAGTATTTT
CDR3 protein: CASSLEDMGQGARASTDTQYF
clone size: medium-sized
CDR3 length: 21
D gene: TRBD1
V gene: TRBV28
J gene: TRBJ2-3

CDR3 DNA: TGTGCCTGGAGTCCCGCGACTAGCGGGAGTTTGTGGGTGTGGACGCAGTTCTTC
CDR3 protein: CAWSPATSGSLWVWTQFF
clone size: few
CDR3 length: 18
D gene: TRBD2
V gene: TRBV30
J gene: TRBJ2-1

CDR3 DNA: TGTGCCAGCAGCGGATTCCTCGGACTAGCGGGTATATCCTACAATGAGCAGTTCTTC
CDR3 protein: CASSGFLGLAGISYNEQFF
clone size: NA
CDR3 length: 19
D gene: TRBD2
V gene: TRBV9
J gene: TRBJ2-1

CDR3 DNA: TGTGCCAGCAGCGCCGACAGGGGCCAAGAGACCCAGTACTTC
CDR3 protein: CASSADRGQETQYF
clone size: once
CDR3 length: 14
D gene: TRBD1
V gene: TRBV9
J gene: TRBJ2-5

CDR3 DNA: TGTGCCAGCAGCGTAGATTCGGGTTCCGGGCAGCCCCAGCATTTT
CDR3 protein: CASSVDSGSGQPQHF
clone size: NA
CDR3 length: 15
D gene: NA
V gene: TRBV9
J gene: TRBJ1-5

CDR3 DNA: TGTGCCTGGTTTAGCGGGACCGCCTACAATGAGCAGTTCTTC
CDR3 protein: CAWFSGTAYNEQFF
clone size: NA
CDR3 length: 14
D gene: TRBD2
V gene: TRBV30
J gene: TRBJ2-1

CDR3 DNA: TGCGCCAGCAGCCAAGGAAGGGATCTGCCAGGAAAACTGTTTTTT
CDR3 protein: CASSQGRDLPGKLFF
clone size: NA
CDR3 length: 15
D gene: NA
V gene: TRBV4-1
J gene: TRBJ1-4

CDR3 DNA: TGTGCCAGCAGCCAAGGGGGGACAGTCTCCTACGAGCAGTACTTC
CDR3 protein: CASSQGGTVSYEQYF
clone size: NA
CDR3 length: 15
D gene: TRBD1
V gene: TRBV4-2
J gene: TRBJ2-7

CDR3 DNA: TGTGCCCGGTCTCACAGGGGGAAGAACACTGAAGCTTTCTTT
CDR3 protein: CARSHRGKNTEAFF
clone size: NA
CDR3 length: 14
D gene: TRBD1
V gene: TRBV30
J gene: TRBJ1-1

CDR3 DNA: TGTGCCAGCAGCCCGGGACTAGCGAGGGAGCTGTTTTTT
CDR3 protein: CASSPGLARELFF
clone size: few
CDR3 length: 13
D gene: TRBD2
V gene: TRBV6-5
J gene: TRBJ2-2

CDR3 DNA: TGTGCCAGTAGTGCAGCCTTAGCCAAAAACATTCAGTACTTC
CDR3 protein: CASSAALAKNIQYF
clone size: NA
CDR3 length: 14
D gene: NA
V gene: TRBV19
J gene: TRBJ2-4

CDR3 DNA: TGCAGCGTTGAAAAGGGAGGTGAAGCTTTCTTT
CDR3 protein: CSVEKGGEAFF
clone size: NA
CDR3 length: 11
D gene: NA
V gene: TRBV29-1
J gene: TRBJ1-1

CDR3 DNA: TGCGCCAGCAGCTTGGCAGGGTTCGGAAACACCATATATTTT
CDR3 protein: CASSLAGFGNTIYF
clone size: few
CDR3 length: 14
D gene: NA
V gene: TRBV5-1
J gene: TRBJ1-3

CDR3 DNA: TGCGCCAGCAGCATCGGGACTAGCATCGACTCCTACGAGCAGTACTTC
CDR3 protein: CASSIGTSIDSYEQYF
clone size: NA
CDR3 length: 16
D gene: TRBD2
V gene: TRBV5-1
J gene: TRBJ2-7

CDR3 DNA: TGTGCCAGCAGCCAGTTCTCTAGGGGTGGGGCCGGGGAGCTGTTTTTT
CDR3 protein: CASSQFSRGGAGELFF
clone size: NA
CDR3 length: 16
D gene: NA
V gene: TRBV4-2
J gene: TRBJ2-2

CDR3 DNA: TGTGCCAGCAGCTGGACTAGCGGGCAATTAGGCGAGCAGTACTTC
CDR3 protein: CASSWTSGQLGEQYF
clone size: NA
CDR3 length: 15
D gene: TRBD2
V gene: TRBV7-6
J gene: TRBJ2-7

CDR3 DNA: TGTGCCAGCAGTGCGCACCGGGACACTGAAGCTTTCTTT
CDR3 protein: CASSAHRDTEAFF
clone size: NA
CDR3 length: 13
D gene: NA
V gene: TRBV6-1
J gene: TRBJ1-1

CDR3 DNA: TGTGCCTGGGGCATGATCTCTGGGGCCAACGTCCTGACTTTC
CDR3 protein: CAWGMISGANVLTF
clone size: once
CDR3 length: 14
D gene: NA
V gene: TRBV30
J gene: TRBJ2-6

CDR3 DNA: TGTGCCAGCAGCTCCTCTACAGGGGCGAGGAATGGCTACACCTTC
CDR3 protein: CASSSSTGARNGYTF
clone size: NA
CDR3 length: 15
D gene: TRBD1
V gene: TRBV6-5
J gene: TRBJ1-2

CDR3 DNA: TGTGCCAGCAGCGAAACTCCGCGGGAGGGCCTTCTTAAGTATGGCTACACCTTC
CDR3 protein: CASSETPREGLLKYGYTF
clone size: NA
CDR3 length: 18
D gene: NA
V gene: TRBV7-2
J gene: TRBJ1-2

CDR3 DNA: TGTGCCAGCTCACCAGGGACTAAACACACCGGGGAGCTGTTTTTT
CDR3 protein: CASSPGTKHTGELFF
clone size: NA
CDR3 length: 15
D gene: TRBD2
V gene: TRBV18
J gene: TRBJ2-2

CDR3 DNA: TGTGCCAGCAGCGACGGGGCGAGCACAGATACGCAGTATTTT
CDR3 protein: CASSDGASTDTQYF
clone size: NA
CDR3 length: 14
D gene: NA
V gene: TRBV27
J gene: TRBJ2-3

CDR3 DNA: TGTGCCAGCAGCTTAGGACTGGGTAACGAGCAGTACTTC
CDR3 protein: CASSLGLGNEQYF
clone size: NA
CDR3 length: 13
D gene: NA
V gene: TRBV7-9
J gene: TRBJ2-7

CDR3 DNA: TGTGCCTGGACCCTAGGTTCCTACAATGAGCAGTTCTTC
CDR3 protein: CAWTLGSYNEQFF
clone size: NA
CDR3 length: 13
D gene: NA
V gene: TRBV30
J gene: TRBJ2-1

CDR3 DNA: TGTGCCAGCAGCTTACGGGGATCGTTATCTGGAAACACCATATATTTT
CDR3 protein: CASSLRGSLSGNTIYF
clone size: NA
CDR3 length: 16
D gene: NA
V gene: TRBV11-2
J gene: TRBJ1-3

CDR3 DNA: TGTGCCAGCAGCTTAGCGGACGGTAGCTCCTACGAGCAGTACTTC
CDR3 protein: CASSLADGSSYEQYF
clone size: NA
CDR3 length: 15
D gene: NA
V gene: TRBV7-2
J gene: TRBJ2-7

CDR3 DNA: TGTGCCTGGAGTGGGTTGAATAATGAGCAGTTCTTC
CDR3 protein: CAWSGLNNEQFF
clone size: once
CDR3 length: 12
D gene: NA
V gene: TRBV30
J gene: TRBJ2-1

CDR3 DNA: TGTGCCAGCAGCCAGTCTGGGCGGTTCACAGATACGCAGTATTTT
CDR3 protein: CASSQSGRFTDTQYF
clone size: once
CDR3 length: 15
D gene: NA
V gene: TRBV5-4
J gene: TRBJ2-3